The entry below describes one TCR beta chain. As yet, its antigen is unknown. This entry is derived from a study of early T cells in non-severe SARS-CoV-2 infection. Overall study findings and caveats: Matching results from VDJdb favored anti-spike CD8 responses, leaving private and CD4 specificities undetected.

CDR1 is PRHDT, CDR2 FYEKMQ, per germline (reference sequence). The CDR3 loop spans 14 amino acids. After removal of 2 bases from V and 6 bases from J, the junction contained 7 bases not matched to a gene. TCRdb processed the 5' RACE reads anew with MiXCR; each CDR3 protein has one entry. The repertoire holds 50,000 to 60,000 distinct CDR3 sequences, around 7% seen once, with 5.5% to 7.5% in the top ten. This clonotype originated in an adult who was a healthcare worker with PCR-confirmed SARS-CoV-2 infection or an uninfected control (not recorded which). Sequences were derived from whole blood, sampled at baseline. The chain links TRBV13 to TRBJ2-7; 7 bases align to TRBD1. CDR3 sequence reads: CASSLRTGPLEQYF. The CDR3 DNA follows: TGTGCCAGCAGCTTACGGACAGGACCCCTCGAGCAGTACTTC.